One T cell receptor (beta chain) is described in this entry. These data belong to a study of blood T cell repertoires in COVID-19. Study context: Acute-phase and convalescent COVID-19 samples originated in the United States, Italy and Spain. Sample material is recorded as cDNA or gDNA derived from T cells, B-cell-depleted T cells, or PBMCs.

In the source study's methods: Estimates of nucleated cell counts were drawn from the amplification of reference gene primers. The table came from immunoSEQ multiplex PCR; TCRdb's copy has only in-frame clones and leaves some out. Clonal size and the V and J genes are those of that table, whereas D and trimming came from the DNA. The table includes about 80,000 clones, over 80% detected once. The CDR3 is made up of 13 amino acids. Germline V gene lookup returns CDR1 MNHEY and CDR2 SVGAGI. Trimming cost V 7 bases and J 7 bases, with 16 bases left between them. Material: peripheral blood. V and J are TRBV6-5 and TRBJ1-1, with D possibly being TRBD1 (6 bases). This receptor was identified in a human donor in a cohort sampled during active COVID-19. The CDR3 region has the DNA TGTGCCAGCACGGTCCGGGGGGCGCGTGAAGCTTTCTTT. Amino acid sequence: CASTVRGAREAFF.